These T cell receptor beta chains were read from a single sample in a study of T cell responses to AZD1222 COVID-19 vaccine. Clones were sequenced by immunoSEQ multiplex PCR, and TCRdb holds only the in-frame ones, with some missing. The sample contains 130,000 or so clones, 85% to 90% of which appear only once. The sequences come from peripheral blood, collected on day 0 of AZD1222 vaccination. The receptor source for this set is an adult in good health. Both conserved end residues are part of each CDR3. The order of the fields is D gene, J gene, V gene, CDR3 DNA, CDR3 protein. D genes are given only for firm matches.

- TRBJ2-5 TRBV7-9 TGTGCCAGCAGCGCCATCCCCCGGGGACAAGAGACCCAGTACTTC CASSAIPRGQETQYF
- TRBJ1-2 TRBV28 TGTGCCAGCAGTTTAGCTGTTACAGATTATGGCTACACCTTC CASSLAVTDYGYTF
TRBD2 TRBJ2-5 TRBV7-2 TGTGCCAGCAGCTTAGATCCAGCGGGGGAGACCCAGTACTTC CASSLDPAGETQYF
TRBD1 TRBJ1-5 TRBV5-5 TGTGCCAGCAGCTTGAGTGGACAGGGGTCGGAGCCCCAGCATTTT CASSLSGQGSEPQHF
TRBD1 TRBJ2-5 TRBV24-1 TGTGCCACCAGTGACCCGACAGGGGATGCCGAGACCCAGTACTTC CATSDPTGDAETQYF
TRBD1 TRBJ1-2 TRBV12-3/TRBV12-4 TGTGCCAGCAGTCTGGACAGGGTCCACACCTTC CASSLDRVHTF
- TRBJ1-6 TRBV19 TGTGCCAGTAGTCCGAGGGACGGCTATAATTCACCCCTCCACTTT CASSPRDGYNSPLHF
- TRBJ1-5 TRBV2 TGTGCCAGCAGCCTCAAGGGGCTCTATAGCAATCAGCCCCAGCATTTT CASSLKGLYSNQPQHF
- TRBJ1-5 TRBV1 TGCACCAGCAGCCCCCTGGGCAATCAGCCCCAGCATTTT CTSSPLGNQPQHF
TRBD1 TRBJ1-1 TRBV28 TGTGCCAGCAGAGCAGGGGGCGCGGAGACTGAAGCTTTCTTT CASRAGGAETEAFF
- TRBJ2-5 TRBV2 TGTGCCAGCAGTGTGTACAGCCAAGAGACCCAGTACTTC CASSVYSQETQYF
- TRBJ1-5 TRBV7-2 TGTGCCAGCAGCTTTCTAGGGTTGGGCAATCAGCCCCAGCATTTT CASSFLGLGNQPQHF
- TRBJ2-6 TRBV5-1 TGCGCCAGCAGCCCCCGAGGACAACAGGCCGTCCTGACTTTC CASSPRGQQAVLTF